The 26 T cell receptor beta chains reported below all come from one sample, sequenced in a study of T cell responses to AZD1222 COVID-19 vaccine. The table came from immunoSEQ multiplex PCR; TCRdb's copy has only in-frame clones and leaves some out. The top ten clones hold about 1.3% of a sample with about 150,000 clones, approximately 94% of them seen once. The sequencing used peripheral blood, collected on day 0 of AZD1222 vaccination. The receptor set was obtained from an adult in good health.

V usage is TRBV19 and J usage is TRBJ2-1, with 10 positions matching TRBD1. There are 12 residues in the CDR3. Germline CDR1 LNHDA, CDR2 SQIVND (reference sequence). The trim removed 6 bases at V and 8 bases at J, leaving 1 base unmatched. The CDR3 spells CASRTGGDEQFF. Written as DNA, the CDR3 is TGTGCCAGTAGGACAGGGGGCGATGAGCAGTTCTTC. Full variable domain (outside the CDR3, taken from reference TRBV19 and TRBJ2-1): DGGITQSPKYLFRKEGQNVTLSCEQNLNHDAMYWYRQDPGQGLRLIYYSQIVNDFQKGDIAEGYSVSREKKESFPLTVTSAQKNPTAFYLCASRTGGDEQFFGPGTRLTVL.

This clone was seen a handful of times. The chain is built from TRBV21-1 and TRBJ2-7; the table assigns TRBD1, which was not confirmed against the DNA. TRBV21-1 is a documented pseudogene. The CDR3 sequence is 15 residues long. CDR3 protein: CASSPLYTGFYEQYV. The CDR3 coding sequence is TGTGCCAGCAGCCCATTATATACAGGGTTCTACGAGCAGTACGTC.

This chain links TRBV19 with TRBJ2-6; tentative D call: TRBD2 (5 bases). V lost 4 bases, J lost 2 bases, and 9 bases lay in between. The CDR3 loop spans 15 amino acids. The V gene's germline CDR1 is LNHDA and CDR2 SQIVND (reference sequence). CDR3 nucleotides: TGTGCCAGTAGTACCTTCGGGGCTGGGGCCAACGTCCTGACTTTC. Translation gives CASSTFGAGANVLTF. Based on the CDR3 plus reference TRBV19 and TRBJ2-6, the full variable domain is DGGITQSPKYLFRKEGQNVTLSCEQNLNHDAMYWYRQDPGQGLRLIYYSQIVNDFQKGDIAEGYSVSREKKESFPLTVTSAQKNPTAFYLCASSTFGAGANVLTFGAGSRLTVL.

The chain combines TRBV9 with TRBJ1-2; 7 bases fit TRBD1. Germline V gene sequence: CDR1 SGDLS, CDR2 YYNGEE. Losses at the gene ends were 3 bases for V and 1 base for J; bases not matched to a gene: 3. The CDR3 spans 14 residues. The CDR3 sequence: CASSATGDNYGYTF. CDR3 DNA: TGTGCCAGCAGCGCCACAGGGGATAACTATGGCTACACCTTC.

This chain joins TRBV29-1 and TRBJ2-5; D remains unclear. The CDR3 runs to 12 residues. Germline V gene sequence: CDR1 SQVTM, CDR2 ANQGSEA. Between the trimmed V and J ends, which lost 7 bases and 0 bases, there was a span of 9 bases. The CDR3 spells CSASANQETQYF. DNA for the CDR3: TGCAGCGCCTCTGCCAACCAAGAGACCCAGTACTTC.

The rearrangement links TRBV14 to TRBJ1-1; 8 nucleotides align to TRBD1. The CDR3 is 13 residues long. The V segment lost 6 bases and the J segment 5 bases; nucleotides outside the gene matches: 5. CDR1 and CDR2 (germline): SGHDN, FVKESK. The CDR3 region has the DNA TGTGCCAGCAGGACAGGGGCCCTGACTGAAGCTTTCTTT. It yields the protein CASRTGALTEAFF.

CDR3 nucleotides: TGCGCCAGCAGCTTGGCCCTAGCGGGAGGGATCAACGGGGAGCTGTTTTTT. This gives the protein CASSLALAGGINGELFF. The chain carries TRBV5-1 and TRBJ2-2, with 12 nucleotides matching TRBD2. The V gene's germline CDR1 is SGHRS and CDR2 YFSETQ. This CDR3 has 17 amino acids. V lost 0 bases, J lost 7 bases, and 7 bases stayed unmatched.

This chain uses TRBV5-5 with TRBJ1-1; D is unclear. Germline V gene lookup returns CDR1 SGHKS and CDR2 YYEKEE (reference sequence). CDR3 length equals 12 residues. V shed 4 bases and J shed 7 bases, with 11 bases lying between them. The CDR3 region has the DNA TGTGCCAGCAGCCCTACGACACTTGAAGCTTTCTTT. Translation gives CASSPTTLEAFF. The complete variable domain, with remaining parts taken from reference TRBV5-5 and TRBJ1-1, reads DAGVTQSPTHLIKTRGQQVTLRCSPISGHKSVSWYQQVLGQGPQFIFQYYEKEERGRGNFPDRFSARQFPNYSSELNVNALLLGDSALYLCASSPTTLEAFFGQGTRLTVV.

The chain links TRBV6-5 to TRBJ1-2; 10 bases are a match to TRBD1. CDR3 length: 14 amino acids. With 7 bases clipped from V and 6 bases from J, the junction kept 8 bases outside the gene matches. CDR1 MNHEY and CDR2 SVGAGI come from the germline V gene. The DNA of the CDR3 is TGTGCCAGCACCAGGACAGGGGGGGGCCATGGCTACACCTTC. It codes for CASTRTGGGHGYTF.

CDR3 sequence (DNA): TGTGCCAGCAGCTTGGGGCGCAATCAGCCCCAGCATTTT. This codes for CASSLGRNQPQHF. This chain joins TRBV5-4 and TRBJ1-5; D is uncertain. Germline loops: CDR1 SGHNT, CDR2 YYREEE (reference sequence). This CDR3 is built from 13 residues. Trimming took off 0 bases at V and 2 bases at J, with 3 bases between the two ends.

The chain is built from TRBV6-5 and TRBJ1-6; D possibly corresponds to TRBD1 (5 bases). CDR1 and CDR2 from the germline V gene are MNHEY and SVGAGI. V was pared by 10 bases and J by 7 bases, with 14 bases between. There are 13 residues in the CDR3. The DNA of the CDR3 is TGTGCCACAACCGTGGGGGGGAATTCACCCCTCCACTTT. This encodes CATTVGGNSPLHF.

The DNA of the CDR3 is TGTGCCAGCAGACAGGGGGCGAACACCGGGGAGCTGTTTTTT. Translated, it gives CASRQGANTGELFF. This chain links TRBV6-5 with TRBJ2-2; 8 bases are a match to TRBD1. The CDR3 is made up of 14 amino acids. Germline loops: CDR1 MNHEY, CDR2 SVGAGI. With V trimmed by 6 bases and J by 0 bases, 0 bases remained unmatched.

The chain links TRBV2 to TRBJ2-1; D might be TRBD1 or TRBD2, each matching 5 bases. CDR3 length equals 14 residues. The V gene lost 7 bases and the J gene lost 7 bases, with 17 bases spanning the gap. Germline V lookup: CDR1 SNHLY, CDR2 FYNNEI. The CDR3 DNA sequence: TGTGCCAGCATAAACCGGGACCGGAGAAATGAGCAGTTCTTC. Its protein is CASINRDRRNEQFF.

This chain joins TRBV28 and TRBJ2-7, with D hard to call. The germline V gene has CDR1 MDHEN and CDR2 SYDVKM. Trimming shortened V by 2 bases and J by 4 bases, and 6 bases separated the two germline ends. The CDR3 runs 12 residues. The CDR3 sequence is CASSLPKYEQYV. CDR3 sequence (DNA): TGTGCCAGCAGTTTACCTAAGTACGAGCAGTACGTC.

The CDR3 coding sequence is TGTGCCAGCAGTGAAGCGGGGCCTCAGACCTATGGCTACACCTTC. It specifies CASSEAGPQTYGYTF. V is TRBV2 and J is TRBJ1-2, with a weak D call TRBD1 (5 bases). In germline, CDR1 is SNHLY, CDR2 FYNNEI. The V end was cut by 0 bases, the J end by 4 bases, with 12 bases between. This CDR3 contains 15 residues.

This chain uses TRBV5-5 with TRBJ1-2, with 7 bases identical to TRBD1. Germline CDR1 is SGHKS and CDR2 is YYEKEE (reference sequence). V shed 3 bases, J shed 4 bases, and the junction held 12 bases outside the gene matches. The CDR3 runs to 16 residues. The CDR3 reads CASSSWDSLSFYGYTF. The CDR3 region has the DNA TGTGCCAGCAGCTCTTGGGACAGTCTATCGTTCTATGGCTACACCTTC.

The chain joins TRBV29-1 to TRBJ2-2, with D hard to call. This CDR3 region has 11 residues. The germline CDR1 and CDR2 sequences are SQVTM and ANQGSEA. Trimming took 0 bases from V and 8 from J, leaving 4 bases between them. The CDR3 loop is CSVEDRGELFF. CDR3 in DNA: TGCAGCGTTGAAGATCGAGGGGAGCTGTTTTTT.

This chain links TRBV4-1 with TRBJ1-5, with D hard to call. The V gene lost 1 base and the J gene lost 0 bases, with 7 bases spanning the gap. Germline lookup yields CDR1 MGHRA and CDR2 YSYEKL. There are 15 residues in the CDR3. The CDR3 DNA reads TGCGCCAGCAGCCAAGCTAGGGATAGCAATCAGCCCCAGCATTTT. Translating it yields CASSQARDSNQPQHF.

V gene TRBV2 combines with J gene TRBJ2-1; D is ambiguous. Germline V gene lookup returns CDR1 SNHLY and CDR2 FYNNEI. V dropped 4 bases and J dropped 10 bases, with 14 bases sitting between them. This CDR3 contains 13 residues. CDR3 loop: CASSVGILSEQFF. Here the CDR3 DNA reads TGTGCCAGCAGTGTAGGGATTTTATCAGAGCAGTTCTTC.

This chain connects TRBV19 to TRBJ1-3; D is possibly TRBD1 (6 bases). The CDR3 contains 16 residues. From germline, CDR1 is LNHDA and CDR2 SQIVND (reference sequence). Deletions cut 0 bases from V and 0 bases from J, with 9 bases between. The DNA for the CDR3 is TGTGCCAGTAGTATAGATGGGGGGCGCTCTGGAAACACCATATATTTT. Encoded protein: CASSIDGGRSGNTIYF.

J is TRBJ2-5 and V is TRBV9; TRBD1 matches 8 bases. After removal of 0 bases from V and 5 bases from J, the junction contained 6 bases not matched to a gene. This CDR3 has 15 amino acids. CDR1 and CDR2 (germline): SGDLS, YYNGEE. CDR3 protein: CASSVGTGSFETQYF. The CDR3 DNA follows: TGTGCCAGCAGCGTAGGGACAGGGTCATTTGAGACCCAGTACTTC.

CDR3 protein: CASSLKLVGNTEAFF. CDR3 sequence (DNA): TGTGCCAGCAGCTTAAAGTTGGTGGGAAACACTGAAGCTTTCTTT. This chain joins TRBV7-9 and TRBJ1-1, with D uncertain. The V end was cut by 2 bases, the J end by 2 bases, with 12 bases between. Germline V CDR1 and CDR2: SEHNR, FQNEAQ (reference sequence). CDR3 size: 15 residues.

The chain has TRBV3-1 (or the pseudogene TRBV3-2) and TRBJ2-3; TRBD2 matches 12 bases. The CDR3 sequence is 16 residues long. With 6 bases clipped from V and 2 bases from J, the junction kept 6 bases outside the gene matches. Germline V CDR1 and CDR2: LGHDT, YNNKEL (reference sequence). The CDR3 DNA sequence: TGTGCCAGCAGTCATACTAGCGGGAGGCCCACAGATACGCAGTATTTT. This sequence encodes CASSHTSGRPTDTQYF.

The chain joins TRBV9 to TRBJ1-5; 7 bases map to TRBD1. V dropped 4 bases and J dropped 9; count of bases not matched to a gene: 10. The CDR3 length is 14 residues. Germline V lookup: CDR1 SGDLS, CDR2 YYNGEE. The CDR3 protein is CASSPNRGPRPQHF. The CDR3 nucleotides read TGTGCCAGCAGCCCAAACAGGGGCCCCCGGCCCCAGCATTTT.

The rearrangement links TRBV18 to TRBJ1-1, with 9 bases matching TRBD1. Trimming at V came to 1 base and at J to 4 bases, leaving 10 bases not matched to a gene. The CDR3 is made up of 17 amino acids. Germline V CDR1 and CDR2: KGHSH, LQKENI. CDR3 DNA sequence: TGTGCCAGCTCACCACTCCAACAGGGGGCGAAGGGCACTGAAGCTTTCTTT. Amino acids: CASSPLQQGAKGTEAFF.

The chain is built from TRBV4-1 and TRBJ2-3; 10 bases agree with TRBD2. Trimming took 2 bases from V and 11 from J; bases not matched to a gene: 13. In germline, CDR1 is MGHRA, CDR2 YSYEKL. This CDR3 spans 16 amino acids. This chain's CDR3 is CASSQRTSGPMIGQYF. The CDR3 nucleotides are TGCGCCAGCAGCCAAAGGACTAGCGGACCCATGATAGGGCAGTATTTT.